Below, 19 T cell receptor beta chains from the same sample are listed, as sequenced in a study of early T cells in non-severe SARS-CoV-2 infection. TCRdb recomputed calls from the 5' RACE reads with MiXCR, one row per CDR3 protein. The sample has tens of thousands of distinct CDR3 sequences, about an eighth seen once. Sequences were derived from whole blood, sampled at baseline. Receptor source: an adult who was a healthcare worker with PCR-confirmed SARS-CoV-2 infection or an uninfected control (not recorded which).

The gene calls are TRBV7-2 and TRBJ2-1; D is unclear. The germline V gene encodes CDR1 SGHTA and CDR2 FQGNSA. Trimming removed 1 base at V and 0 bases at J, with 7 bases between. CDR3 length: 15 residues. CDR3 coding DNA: TGTGCCAGCAGCTTAGACTTCAGCTCCTACAATGAGCAGTTCTTC. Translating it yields CASSLDFSSYNEQFF.

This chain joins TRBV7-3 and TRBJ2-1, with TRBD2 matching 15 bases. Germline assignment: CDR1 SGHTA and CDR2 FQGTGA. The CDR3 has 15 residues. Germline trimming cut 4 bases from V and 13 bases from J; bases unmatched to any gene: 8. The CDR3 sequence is CASSYGLAGGPIQFF. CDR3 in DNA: TGTGCCAGCAGCTACGGACTAGCGGGGGGGCCAATTCAGTTCTTC.

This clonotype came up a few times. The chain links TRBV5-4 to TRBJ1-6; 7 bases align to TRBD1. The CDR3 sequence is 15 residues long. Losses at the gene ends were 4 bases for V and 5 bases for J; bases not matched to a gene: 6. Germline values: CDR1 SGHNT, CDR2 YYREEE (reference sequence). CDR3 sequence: CASSIIGQDNSPLHF. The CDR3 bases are TGTGCCAGCAGCATAATTGGACAGGATAATTCACCCCTCCACTTT.

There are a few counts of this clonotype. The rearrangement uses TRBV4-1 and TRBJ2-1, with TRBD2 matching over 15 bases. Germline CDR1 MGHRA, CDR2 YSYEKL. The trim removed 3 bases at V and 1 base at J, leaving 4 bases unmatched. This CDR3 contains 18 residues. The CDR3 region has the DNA TGCGCCAGCAGCCACCAGGGGACTAGCGGGGGGTCCTACAATGAGCAGTTCTTC. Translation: CASSHQGTSGGSYNEQFF.

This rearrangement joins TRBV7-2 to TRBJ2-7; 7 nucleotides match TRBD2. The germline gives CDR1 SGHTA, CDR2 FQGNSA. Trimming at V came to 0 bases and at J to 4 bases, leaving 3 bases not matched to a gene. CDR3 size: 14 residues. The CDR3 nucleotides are TGTACCAGCAGCTTAGCGCCGGGAGGTTACGAGCAGTACTTC. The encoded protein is CTSSLAPGGYEQYF.

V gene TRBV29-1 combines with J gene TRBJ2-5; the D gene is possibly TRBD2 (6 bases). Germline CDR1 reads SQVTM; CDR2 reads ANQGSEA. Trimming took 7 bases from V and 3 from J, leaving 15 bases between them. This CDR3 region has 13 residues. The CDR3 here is CSGGRAGKETQYF. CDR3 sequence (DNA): TGCAGCGGAGGGCGTGCGGGGAAAGAGACCCAGTACTTC.

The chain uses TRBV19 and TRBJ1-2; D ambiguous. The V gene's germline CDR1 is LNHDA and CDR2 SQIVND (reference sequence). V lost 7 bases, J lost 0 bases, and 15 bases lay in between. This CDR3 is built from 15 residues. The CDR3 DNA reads TGTGCCAGTACCCCCAAGGACGCAGCTAACTATGGCTACACCTTC. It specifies CASTPKDAANYGYTF.

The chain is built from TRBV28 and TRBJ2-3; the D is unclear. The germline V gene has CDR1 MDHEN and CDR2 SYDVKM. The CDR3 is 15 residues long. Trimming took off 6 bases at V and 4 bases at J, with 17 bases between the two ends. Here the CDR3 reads CASSPMGRAPDTQYF. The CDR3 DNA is TGTGCCAGCAGCCCGATGGGTAGGGCGCCAGATACGCAGTATTTT.

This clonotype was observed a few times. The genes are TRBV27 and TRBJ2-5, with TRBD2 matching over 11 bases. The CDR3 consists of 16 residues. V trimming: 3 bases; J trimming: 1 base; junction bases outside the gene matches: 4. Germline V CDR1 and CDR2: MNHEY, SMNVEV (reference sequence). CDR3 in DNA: TGTGCCAGCAGTTTCAAGGGACTAGCGGCCCAAGAGACCCAGTACTTC. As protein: CASSFKGLAAQETQYF.

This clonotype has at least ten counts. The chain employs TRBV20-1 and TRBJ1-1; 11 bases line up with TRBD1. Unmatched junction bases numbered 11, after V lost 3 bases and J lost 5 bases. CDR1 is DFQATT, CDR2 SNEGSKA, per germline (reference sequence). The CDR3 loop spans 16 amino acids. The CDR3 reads CSASGWTGGLLTEAFF. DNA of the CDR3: TGCAGTGCTAGTGGTTGGACAGGGGGCCTATTAACTGAAGCTTTCTTT.

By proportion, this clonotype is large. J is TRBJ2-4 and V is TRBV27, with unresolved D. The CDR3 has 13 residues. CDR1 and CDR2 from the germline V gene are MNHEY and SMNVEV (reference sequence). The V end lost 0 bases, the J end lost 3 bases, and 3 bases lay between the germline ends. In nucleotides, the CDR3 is TGTGCCAGCAGTTTATCGGTCAAAAACATTCAGTACTTC. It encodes CASSLSVKNIQYF.

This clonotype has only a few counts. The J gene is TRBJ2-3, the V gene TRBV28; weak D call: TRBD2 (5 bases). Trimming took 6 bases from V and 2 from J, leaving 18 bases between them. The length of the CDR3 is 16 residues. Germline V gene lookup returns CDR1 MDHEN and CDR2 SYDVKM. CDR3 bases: TGTGCCAGCAGCCTCGTCGGGCGGGCGCTCACAGATACGCAGTATTTT. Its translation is CASSLVGRALTDTQYF.

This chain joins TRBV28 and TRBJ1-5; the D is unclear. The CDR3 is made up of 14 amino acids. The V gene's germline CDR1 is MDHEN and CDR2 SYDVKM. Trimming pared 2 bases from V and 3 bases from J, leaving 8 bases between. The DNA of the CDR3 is TGTGCCAGCAGTTTAACGGGAAACAATCAGCCCCAGCATTTT. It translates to CASSLTGNNQPQHF.

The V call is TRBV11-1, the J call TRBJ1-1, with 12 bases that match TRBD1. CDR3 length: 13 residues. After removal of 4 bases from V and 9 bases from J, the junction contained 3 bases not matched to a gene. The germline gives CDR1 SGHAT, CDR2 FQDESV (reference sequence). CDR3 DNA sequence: TGTGCCAGCAGCTCCCGGGACAGGGGGCAAGCTTTCTTT. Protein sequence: CASSSRDRGQAFF.

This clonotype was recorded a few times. In DNA, the CDR3 is TGTGCCAGCAGCCTCGCGGGTGTGGGCTCGAACACTGAAGCTTTCTTT. Its protein is CASSLAGVGSNTEAFF. The rearrangement links TRBV13 to TRBJ1-1; D not certain. The germline V gene encodes CDR1 PRHDT and CDR2 FYEKMQ (reference sequence). CDR3 length: 16 residues. Trimming removed 5 bases at V and 1 base at J, with 17 bases between.

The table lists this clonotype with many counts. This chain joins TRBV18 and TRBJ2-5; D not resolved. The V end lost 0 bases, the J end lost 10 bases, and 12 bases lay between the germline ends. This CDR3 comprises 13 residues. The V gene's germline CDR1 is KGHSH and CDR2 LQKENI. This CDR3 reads CASSPPSSEVQYF. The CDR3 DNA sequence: TGTGCCAGCTCACCACCGTCCTCTGAGGTCCAGTACTTC. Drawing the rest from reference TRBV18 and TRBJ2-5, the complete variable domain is NAGVMQNPRHLVRRRGQEARLRCSPMKGHSHVYWYRQLPEEGLKFMVYLQKENIIDESGMPKERFSAEFPKEGPSILRIQQVVRGDSAAYFCASSPPSSEVQYFGPGTRLLVL.

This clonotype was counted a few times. CDR3 DNA: TGTGCCAGCATATCGGGTTCCTTGAACACTGAAGCTTTCTTT. It yields the protein CASISGSLNTEAFF. The chain combines TRBV28 with TRBJ1-1; no firm D call. The length of the CDR3 is 14 residues. V lost 7 bases to trimming and J lost 0 bases, with 12 bases between them. In germline, CDR1 is MDHEN, CDR2 SYDVKM.

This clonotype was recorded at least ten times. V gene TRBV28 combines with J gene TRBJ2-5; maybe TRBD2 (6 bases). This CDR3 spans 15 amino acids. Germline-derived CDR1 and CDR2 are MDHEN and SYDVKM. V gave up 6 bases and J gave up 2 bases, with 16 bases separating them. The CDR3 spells CASRRPGLRQETQYF. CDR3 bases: TGTGCCAGCAGACGACCGGGACTGCGACAAGAGACCCAGTACTTC.

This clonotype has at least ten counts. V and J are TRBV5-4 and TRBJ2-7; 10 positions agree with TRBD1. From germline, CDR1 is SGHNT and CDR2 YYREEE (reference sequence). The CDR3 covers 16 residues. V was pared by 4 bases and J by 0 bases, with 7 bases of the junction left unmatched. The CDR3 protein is CASSPRQGASSYEQYF. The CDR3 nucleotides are TGTGCCAGCAGCCCTAGACAGGGGGCTAGCTCCTACGAGCAGTACTTC.